This entry describes one T cell receptor (beta chain). The data were taken from a study of cytomegalovirus exposure and HLA in healthy donors. Germline-derived CDR1 and CDR2 are MNHEY and SMNVEV (reference sequence). V lost 1 base and J 7 bases, leaving 17 bases between the germline ends. The CDR3 sequence is 16 residues long. PCR amplification relied on 60 Vbeta primers (plus 13 Jbeta primers). Repertoires were generated with immunoSEQ multiplex PCR, while TCRdb's copy carries only in-frame clones and drops some. Of about 140,000 clones listed, under 70% are singletons. The rearrangement joins TRBV27 to TRBJ2-1; a possible D gene is TRBD2 (6 bases). The clonotype was recovered from a woman aged 55-70 years in good health and CMV-seronegative. Sequencing was performed on PBMCs. CDR3: CASSLYPPGTSNEQFF. The CDR3, as DNA: TGTGCCAGCAGTTTATACCCTCCAGGGACTTCGAATGAGCAGTTCTTC.